This is a list of T cell receptor beta chains from one sample in a study of blood T cell repertoires in COVID-19. TCRdb's copy holds only in-frame clones and misses some; the assay was immunoSEQ multiplex PCR. The repertoire has 240,000 or so clones, 60% to 75% of them found once; the top ten carry about 3%. What was sequenced was peripheral blood. The receptors originated from a woman over 75 with acute or convalescent COVID-19. Each CDR3 is given with its conserved first and last residue. The D gene is left open where the match is weak. Clone size is not always given. Where it is, it says once, few, many or a class for expanded clones.

j_call	d_call	clone_size	v_call	cdr3_aa	cdr3_nt
TRBJ2-7	TRBD2	-	TRBV5-6	CASSLAGGAYEQYF	TGTGCCAGCAGCTTGGCCGGGGGGGCCTACGAGCAGTACTTC
TRBJ2-1	TRBD2	-	TRBV5-4	CASSSLAGGNDEQFF	TGTGCCAGCTCTTCCTTAGCGGGAGGTAACGATGAGCAGTTCTTC
TRBJ1-2	-	few	TRBV5-1	CASSLAGNSGYTF	TGCGCCAGCAGCTTAGCCGGGAACTCTGGCTACACCTTC
TRBJ2-5	TRBD2	once	TRBV5-8	CASRRYSGGGQETQYF	TGTGCCAGCAGGAGGTATAGCGGGGGGGGTCAAGAGACCCAGTACTTC
TRBJ2-7	-	-	TRBV12-3/TRBV12-4	CASRSSLSYEQYF	TGTGCCAGCCGATCTAGCTTGTCATACGAGCAGTACTTC
TRBJ2-5	-	many	TRBV6-5	CASSRQGGETQYF	TGTGCCAGCAGTAGGCAGGGTGGGGAGACCCAGTACTTC
TRBJ2-2	-	few	TRBV6-6	CASSYWLAGELFF	TGTGCCAGCAGTTACTGGCTCGCCGGGGAGCTGTTTTTT
TRBJ1-2	TRBD1	-	TRBV19	CASSPTSGTGNYGYTF	TGTGCCAGTAGCCCTACCTCCGGGACAGGGAACTATGGCTACACCTTC
TRBJ2-5	-	-	TRBV2	CASSEIEGTQYF	TGTGCCAGCAGTGAGATAGAGGGGACCCAGTACTTC
TRBJ1-4	TRBD1	once	TRBV19	CASMETGRNEKLFF	TGTGCCAGTATGGAGACAGGGCGGAATGAAAAACTGTTTTTT
TRBJ2-4	TRBD1	-	TRBV10-1	CASTLTGVKNIQYF	TGCGCCAGCACCCTGACAGGGGTGAAAAACATTCAGTACTTC
TRBJ2-3	TRBD2	-	TRBV24-1	CATSEASGGLTDTQYF	TGTGCCACCAGTGAAGCTAGCGGGGGACTCACAGATACGCAGTATTTT
TRBJ2-1	TRBD2	-	TRBV7-7	CASSPREGSYNEQFF	TGTGCCAGCAGCCCCCGGGAGGGCTCCTACAATGAGCAGTTCTTC
TRBJ1-3	-	-	TRBV29-1	CSVEEAGPGNTIYF	TGCAGCGTTGAGGAAGCGGGACCCGGAAACACCATATATTTT
TRBJ1-1	-	-	TRBV6-5	CASSYEWGRNTEAFF	TGTGCCAGCAGTTACGAGTGGGGCCGGAACACTGAAGCTTTCTTT
TRBJ2-1	TRBD2	-	TRBV27	CASSYRILAGGYNEQFF	TGTGCCAGCAGTTACCGGATACTAGCGGGGGGTTACAATGAGCAGTTCTTC
TRBJ2-1	-	once	TRBV27	CASKPDRGPNNEQFF	TGTGCCAGCAAGCCGGACAGAGGACCTAACAATGAGCAGTTCTTC
TRBJ1-1	TRBD1	-	TRBV7-2	CASSWGQGAEAFF	TGTGCCAGCAGCTGGGGACAGGGCGCTGAAGCTTTCTTT
TRBJ2-6	-	many	TRBV11-1	CASSFTVLSGANVLTF	TGTGCCAGCAGCTTTACAGTACTCTCTGGGGCCAACGTCCTGACTTTC
TRBJ2-3	-	-	TRBV3-1/TRBV3-2	CASSQILGTQYF	TGTGCCAGCAGCCAAATACTAGGTACGCAGTATTTT
TRBJ2-2	-	-	TRBV5-1	CASSLEGGTGELFF	TGCGCCAGCAGCTTGGAGGGCGGGACCGGGGAGCTGTTTTTT
TRBJ2-2	-	-	TRBV5-1	CATTGFPNTGELFF	TGCGCCACCACAGGGTTCCCGAACACCGGGGAGCTGTTTTTT
TRBJ2-7	-	-	TRBV28	CASSFGSDSSYEQYF	TGTGCCAGCAGTTTTGGGTCGGACAGCTCCTACGAGCAGTACTTC
TRBJ2-5	-	-	TRBV5-1	CASSGGTARETQYF	TGCGCCAGCAGCGGGGGGACAGCCCGAGAGACCCAGTACTTC
TRBJ1-2	-	-	TRBV27	CASSLLAGSYGYTF	TGTGCCAGCAGTTTATTGGCCGGGTCCTATGGCTACACCTTC
TRBJ1-1	-	-	TRBV5-1	CASSPGTTSNTEAFF	TGCGCCAGCAGCCCAGGGACAACCTCTAACACTGAAGCTTTCTTT
TRBJ2-7	TRBD1	-	TRBV6-5	CASSPSWDRGYEQYF	TGTGCCAGCAGTCCCTCTTGGGACAGGGGATACGAGCAGTACTTC
TRBJ2-3	-	-	TRBV7-9	CASSLGLVTADTQYF	TGTGCCAGCAGCTTAGGACTAGTTACGGCAGATACGCAGTATTTT
TRBJ1-3	-	-	TRBV5-8	CASSLAPLSGFPF	TGTGCCAGCAGCTTAGCCCCCCTAAGCGGCTTCCCTTTT
TRBJ2-7	TRBD1	once	TRBV5-1	CASSLAAGGFEQYF	TGCGCCAGCAGCTTGGCGGCAGGGGGCTTCGAGCAGTACTTC
TRBJ2-6	TRBD1	-	TRBV6-5	CASSSTGVGANVLTF	TGTGCCAGCAGTTCGACAGGGGTTGGGGCCAACGTCCTGACTTTC
TRBJ1-6	-	-	TRBV7-2	CASSLRGGQGNSPLHF	TGTGCCAGCAGCTTGAGGGGGGGGCAGGGAAATTCACCCCTCCACTTT
TRBJ2-3	TRBD2	once	TRBV4-1	CASSQPATSGGGTQYF	TGCGCCAGCAGCCAACCCGCGACTAGCGGGGGGGGCACGCAGTATTTT
TRBJ1-6	-	once	TRBV6-2/TRBV6-3	CASSYSLVRSSYNSPLHF	TGTGCCAGCAGTTACTCGTTAGTTCGGAGCTCCTATAATTCACCCCTCCACTTT
TRBJ1-2	TRBD1	-	TRBV2	CASRTGGRGYTF	TGTGCCAGCAGGACAGGGGGCCGTGGCTACACCTTC
TRBJ1-2	TRBD1	-	TRBV6-5	CASSYPRQGPNYGYTF	TGTGCCAGCAGTTACCCCAGACAGGGACCTAACTATGGCTACACCTTC
TRBJ1-1	-	-	TRBV9	CASSVDGREDTEAFF	TGTGCCAGCAGCGTCGACGGGAGGGAGGACACTGAAGCTTTCTTT
TRBJ2-3	TRBD1	-	TRBV14	CASSQGAGGRTDTQYF	TGTGCCAGCAGCCAAGGGGCAGGGGGCCGGACAGATACGCAGTATTTT
TRBJ2-1	TRBD2	once	TRBV3-1/TRBV3-2	CASSRRAGGFYNEQFF	TGTGCCAGCAGCCGCCGGGCGGGGGGGTTTTACAATGAGCAGTTCTTC
TRBJ2-7	TRBD1	-	TRBV7-9	CASSDRTGIAYEQYF	TGTGCCAGCAGCGATCGGACAGGGATCGCCTACGAGCAGTACTTC
TRBJ2-7	-	-	TRBV2	CASSESSGLYEQYF	TGTGCCAGCAGTGAAAGTAGCGGACTCTACGAGCAGTACTTC
TRBJ1-2	TRBD1	-	TRBV11-2	CASSLGRGTGRVRHTF	TGTGCCAGCAGCTTAGGAAGGGGGACAGGCCGGGTTAGGCACACCTTC
TRBJ2-7	-	few	TRBV2	CASNRDWGSEQYF	TGTGCCAGCAACCGGGACTGGGGTAGTGAGCAGTACTTC
TRBJ2-3	TRBD2	-	TRBV7-2	CASSLYGGAADTQYF	TGTGCCAGCAGCTTATACGGGGGGGCTGCAGATACGCAGTATTTT